One and the same sample provided the 31 T cell receptor beta chains below, sequenced in a study of T cell responses to AZD1222 COVID-19 vaccine. Method: immunoSEQ multiplex PCR; TCRdb's copy keeps in-frame clones and lacks some. The sample contains approximately 120,000 clones, approximately 89% of which appear only once. Sequenced here: peripheral blood, sampled 28 days after the second AZD1222 dose. The receptors shown here come from an adult who received the AZD1222 COVID-19 vaccine.

The genes are TRBV7-2 and TRBJ2-7; 7 positions agree with TRBD2. J was trimmed by 0 bases and V by 1 base; bases with no gene match: 6. This CDR3 contains 16 residues. Germline V lookup: CDR1 SGHTA, CDR2 FQGNSA. The CDR3 spells CASSLGSGISSYEQYF. The CDR3 nucleotides are TGTGCCAGCAGCTTAGGGAGCGGGATCTCCTCCTACGAGCAGTACTTC.

The chain links TRBV23-1 to TRBJ2-5; D might be TRBD1 (6 bases). TRBV23-1 qualifies as an ORF whose function is uncertain. The CDR3 has 16 amino acids. V lost 4 bases and J lost 1, with 16 bases in between. CDR3 residues: CASSPGVGTSQETQYF. DNA for the CDR3: TGCGCCAGCAGTCCCGGAGTGGGGACAAGCCAAGAGACCCAGTACTTC.

V usage is TRBV19 and J usage is TRBJ2-7; 7 nucleotides align to TRBD1. The germline V gene has CDR1 LNHDA and CDR2 SQIVND (reference sequence). The junction had 2 bases not matched to a gene; V was cut back by 0 bases and J by 0 bases. This CDR3 is 15 amino acids long. The CDR3 loop is CASSIEGTASYEQYF. Here the CDR3 DNA reads TGTGCCAGTAGTATAGAGGGGACAGCCTCCTACGAGCAGTACTTC. Complete variable domain (other parts from reference TRBV19 and TRBJ2-7): DGGITQSPKYLFRKEGQNVTLSCEQNLNHDAMYWYRQDPGQGLRLIYYSQIVNDFQKGDIAEGYSVSREKKESFPLTVTSAQKNPTAFYLCASSIEGTASYEQYFGPGTRLTVT.

The chain has TRBV6-5 and TRBJ2-7; a possible D gene is TRBD1 (6 bases). CDR3 length equals 14 residues. Germline V gene data show CDR1 as MNHEY and CDR2 as SVGAGI. Trimming took 6 bases from V and 2 from J, leaving 14 bases between them. CDR3 nucleotides: TGTGCCAGCAGCCCACCTGGACAGACCTACGAGCAGTACTTC. Its protein is CASSPPGQTYEQYF.

The chain joins TRBV5-1 to TRBJ2-1; D is uncertain. The CDR3 loop spans 13 amino acids. The germline V gene encodes CDR1 SGHRS and CDR2 YFSETQ. Between the trimmed V and J ends, which lost 5 bases and 5 bases, there was a span of 11 bases. Here the CDR3 reads CASRFLEHNEQFF. CDR3 bases: TGCGCCAGCAGATTCCTAGAGCACAATGAGCAGTTCTTC. Drawing the rest from reference TRBV5-1 and TRBJ2-1, the complete variable domain is KAGVTQTPRYLIKTRGQQVTLSCSPISGHRSVSWYQQTPGQGLQFLFEYFSETQRNKGNFPGRFSGRQFSNSRSEMNVSTLELGDSALYLCASRFLEHNEQFFGPGTRLTVL.

The rearrangement uses TRBV6-2 or TRBV6-3 and TRBJ1-1; TRBD1 is a possible D gene (5 bases). The germline V and J ends were trimmed by 5 bases and 1 base, with 11 bases remaining between them. Germline CDR1 MNHEY, CDR2 SVGEGT. This CDR3 has 14 amino acids. The CDR3 nucleotides read TGTGCCAGCAGTCGACAGCTAGAGAACACTGAAGCTTTCTTT. It translates to CASSRQLENTEAFF.

The V and J genes are TRBV5-4 and TRBJ2-2; 7 bases are shared with TRBD1. Germline CDR1 SGHNT, CDR2 YYREEE (reference sequence). The V and J ends lost 4 bases and 4 bases, in that order; junction bases with no gene match: 7. CDR3 length: 15 residues. CDR3 bases: TGTGCCAGCAGCAAGCGACAGGGTACCACCGGGGAGCTGTTTTTT. Its translation is CASSKRQGTTGELFF.

This chain connects TRBV30 to TRBJ2-1, with 8 bases matching TRBD2. Germline V gene lookup returns CDR1 GTSNPN and CDR2 SVGIG (reference sequence). V lost 7 bases, J lost 9 bases, and 5 bases stayed unmatched. This CDR3 is built from 11 residues. The CDR3 spells CALRLASEQFF. Written as DNA, the CDR3 is TGTGCCTTAAGACTAGCGAGTGAGCAGTTCTTC.

The rearrangement links TRBV19 to TRBJ2-7; TRBD1 matches 9 bases. From germline, CDR1 is LNHDA and CDR2 SQIVND (reference sequence). The CDR3 loop spans 15 amino acids. With V trimmed by 6 bases and J by 2 bases, 8 bases remained unmatched. The CDR3 sequence is CASSSYRDRAYEQYF. Written as DNA, the CDR3 is TGTGCCAGTAGCTCATACCGGGACAGGGCCTACGAGCAGTACTTC.

This clone has only one observation. This rearrangement joins TRBV4-1 to TRBJ1-2; D call uncertain. This CDR3 region has 17 residues. The germline V gene has CDR1 MGHRA and CDR2 YSYEKL. V lost 1 base, J lost 4 bases, and 19 bases lay in between. CDR3 loop: CASSQVLVVAFGYGYTF. In nucleotides, the CDR3 is TGCGCCAGCAGCCAAGTCTTGGTTGTGGCTTTTGGCTATGGCTACACCTTC.

The chain is built from TRBV20-1 and TRBJ1-2; 8 bases align to TRBD1. Germline trimming cut 6 bases from V and 6 bases from J; bases unmatched to any gene: 3. Germline V gives CDR1 DFQATT, CDR2 SNEGSKA (reference sequence). The CDR3 is 11 amino acids. For the CDR3, the DNA is TGCAGTGCCCGGACAGGGAATGGCTACACCTTC. Protein: CSARTGNGYTF.

The rearrangement joins TRBV7-2 to TRBJ2-4, with D possibly matching TRBD2 (6 bases). V lost 6 bases and J 1 base, leaving 13 bases between the germline ends. The CDR3 is made up of 15 amino acids. The germline gives CDR1 SGHTA, CDR2 FQGNSA. The CDR3 loop reads CASSFALAAKNIQYF. In DNA, the CDR3 is TGTGCCAGCAGTTTCGCCCTAGCGGCCAAAAACATTCAGTACTTC.

The chain links TRBV19 to TRBJ1-1; 9 bases fit TRBD1. The CDR3 length is 14 residues. Germline loops: CDR1 LNHDA, CDR2 SQIVND (reference sequence). The V gene end was trimmed by 11 bases and the J gene end by 1 base; junction bases not matched to a gene: 8. CDR3 residues: CASRQGGENTEAFF. CDR3 in DNA: TGTGCCTCGAGACAGGGGGGAGAGAACACTGAAGCTTTCTTT.

A single count supports this clone. The chain has TRBV7-9 and TRBJ2-1; D uncertain. The germline gives CDR1 SEHNR, CDR2 FQNEAQ (reference sequence). V was shortened by 5 bases and J by 5 bases, with 4 bases between the two germline ends. The CDR3 is made up of 11 amino acids. The CDR3 sequence is CASSHNNEQFF. The CDR3 DNA is TGTGCCAGCAGCCATAACAATGAGCAGTTCTTC. Full variable domain (rest looked up from reference TRBV7-9 and TRBJ2-1): DTGVSQNPRHKITKRGQNVTFRCDPISEHNRLYWYRQTLGQGPEFLTYFQNEAQLEKSRLLSDRFSAERPKGSFSTLEIQRTEQGDSAMYLCASSHNNEQFFGPGTRLTVL.

The chain combines TRBV4-1 with TRBJ1-5; 9 bases are a match to TRBD1. Germline V lookup: CDR1 MGHRA, CDR2 YSYEKL. V trimming: 0 bases; J trimming: 1 base; junction bases outside the gene matches: 4. The CDR3 covers 17 residues. CDR3 nucleotides: TGCGCCAGCAGCCAAGATCCCGGACAGGGGAGCAATCAGCCCCAGCATTTT. Its translation: CASSQDPGQGSNQPQHF.

A single count supports this clone. The chain is built from TRBV5-5 and TRBJ2-2, with TRBD1 matching 11 bases. V was pared by 4 bases and J by 5 bases, with 4 bases of the junction left unmatched. The length of the CDR3 is 15 residues. In germline, CDR1 is SGHKS, CDR2 YYEKEE (reference sequence). The CDR3 nucleotides read TGTGCCAGCAGCCCCGGACAGGGGGCAACCGGGGAGCTGTTTTTT. This encodes CASSPGQGATGELFF.

The chain couples TRBV30 to TRBJ2-1; D remains unclear. The CDR3 loop spans 11 amino acids. Trimming pared 3 bases from V and 9 bases from J, leaving 9 bases between. Germline V lookup: CDR1 GTSNPN, CDR2 SVGIG (reference sequence). The CDR3 loop reads CAWSHSSEQFF. The DNA for the CDR3 is TGTGCCTGGAGCCACTCCAGTGAGCAGTTCTTC.

This clone was picked up many times. The chain employs TRBV4-3 and TRBJ1-3; D might be TRBD1 (5 bases). Trimming removed 5 bases at V and 6 bases at J, with 11 bases between. The CDR3 is made up of 13 amino acids. Germline V CDR1 and CDR2: LGHNA, YSLEER. The CDR3 DNA is TGCGCCAGCAGCAAAGGGGCAGAAAACACCATATATTTT. The encoded protein is CASSKGAENTIYF.

The chain joins TRBV5-6 to TRBJ1-6; D is unclear. The CDR3 sequence is 15 residues long. V lost 3 bases to trimming and J lost 0 bases, with 7 bases between them. Germline CDR1 reads SGHDT; CDR2 reads YYEEEE. The CDR3, as DNA: TGTGCCAGCAGCTCGGAAAGCTCCTATAATTCACCCCTCCACTTT. It translates to CASSSESSYNSPLHF.

The chain links TRBV11-2 to TRBJ1-4; D gene ambiguous. This CDR3 has 13 amino acids. V lost 1 base to trimming and J lost 14 bases, with 14 bases between them. Germline lookup yields CDR1 SGHAT and CDR2 FQNNGV. The CDR3 loop is CASSLGLQRVLFF. The CDR3 coding sequence is TGTGCCAGCAGCTTAGGTCTTCAGCGTGTGCTGTTTTTT. Filled out from reference TRBV11-2 and TRBJ1-4, the complete variable domain reads EAGVAQSPRYKIIEKRQSVAFWCNPISGHATLYWYQQILGQGPKLLIQFQNNGVVDDSQLPKDRFSAERLKGVDSTLKIQPAKLEDSAVYLCASSLGLQRVLFFGSGTQLSVL.

This clone occurred once. The rearrangement uses TRBV7-2 and TRBJ2-1; no clear D. CDR1 and CDR2 (germline): SGHTA, FQGNSA. With 1 base removed from V and 8 bases from J, the gap between germline ends came to 15 bases. The length of the CDR3 is 15 residues. For the CDR3, the DNA is TGTGCCAGCAGCTTAGAGGCCCCCATGGGCCATGAGCAGTTCTTC. This translates into CASSLEAPMGHEQFF.

V gene TRBV29-1 combines with J gene TRBJ2-6, with 8 bases aligning to TRBD1. The CDR3 runs to 16 residues. Germline CDR1 is SQVTM and CDR2 is ANQGSEA. J lost 4 bases, V lost 4 bases, and 9 bases had no gene match. The CDR3 DNA is TGCAGCGTTGGGAGTCAGGGGGCGGAAGGGGCCAACGTCCTGACTTTC. Protein sequence: CSVGSQGAEGANVLTF.

The rearrangement joins TRBV6-2 or TRBV6-3 to TRBJ1-2; 8 nucleotides line up with TRBD1. The CDR3 is 13 amino acids. Germline loops: CDR1 MNHEY, CDR2 SVGEGT. Trimming cost V 4 bases and J 5 bases; bases outside gene matches: 3. In nucleotides, the CDR3 is TGTGCCAGCAGTTCGTACAGGGGGTATGGCTACACCTTC. Amino acids: CASSSYRGYGYTF.

CDR3 DNA: TGTGCCAGTAGGCAGGGGTCAAACAATGAGCAGTTCTTC. Amino acid sequence: CASRQGSNNEQFF. The J gene is TRBJ2-1, the V gene TRBV19, with a weak D call TRBD1 (6 bases). Between the trimmed V and J ends, which lost 6 bases and 5 bases, there was a span of 11 bases. The germline V gene encodes CDR1 LNHDA and CDR2 SQIVND (reference sequence). The CDR3 sequence is 13 residues long.

This chain links TRBV28 with TRBJ1-5, with unresolved D. This CDR3 region has 16 residues. The V gene lost 3 bases and the J gene lost 2 bases, with 14 bases spanning the gap. Germline lookup yields CDR1 MDHEN and CDR2 SYDVKM. CDR3 sequence (DNA): TGTGCCAGCAGTTTTAGGAGTATCGGGGGCAATCAGCCCCAGCATTTT. Translated: CASSFRSIGGNQPQHF.

V gene TRBV7-9 combines with J gene TRBJ2-7; no definite D call. This CDR3 comprises 12 residues. Trimming left V 4 bases short and J 4 bases short, with 8 bases between. Germline V gene sequence: CDR1 SEHNR, CDR2 FQNEAQ (reference sequence). CDR3 sequence reads: CASSSTKYEQYF. The CDR3 DNA follows: TGTGCCAGCAGCTCCACGAAATACGAGCAGTACTTC.

The chain links TRBV9 to TRBJ2-1; D is possibly TRBD2 (6 bases). Germline CDR1 is SGDLS and CDR2 is YYNGEE. The CDR3 is 15 residues long. V was trimmed by 0 bases and J by 2 bases, leaving 9 bases between them. CDR3 sequence: CASSVEPSAYNEQFF. CDR3 bases: TGTGCCAGCAGCGTAGAACCTAGCGCCTACAATGAGCAGTTCTTC. The full variable domain, its missing parts supplied by reference TRBV9 and TRBJ2-1, is DSGVTQTPKHLITATGQRVTLRCSPRSGDLSVYWYQQSLDQGLQFLIQYYNGEERAKGNILERFSAQQFPDLHSELNLSSLELGDSALYFCASSVEPSAYNEQFFGPGTRLTVL.

The rearrangement joins TRBV4-2 to TRBJ1-3; 7 bases are shared with TRBD1. The V segment lost 5 bases and the J segment 4 bases; nucleotides outside the gene matches: 5. This CDR3 has 14 amino acids. Germline V CDR1 and CDR2: LGHNA, YNFKEQ. CDR3 region: CASSSDREGNTIYF. The CDR3 region has the DNA TGTGCCAGCAGCTCCGACAGGGAGGGAAACACCATATATTTT.

This clone appeared once. CDR3 bases: TGTGCCAGCAGCTTGGGACAGGCCAATCAGCCCCAGCATTTT. This gives the protein CASSLGQANQPQHF. The chain couples TRBV7-9 to TRBJ1-5, with 8 bases that match TRBD1. Trimming cost V 3 bases and J 3 bases; bases outside gene matches: 1. CDR3 length: 14 residues. Germline values: CDR1 SEHNR, CDR2 FQNEAQ (reference sequence).

V and J are TRBV19 and TRBJ1-1, with a possible D match to TRBD1 (6 bases). The V gene lost 10 bases and the J gene lost 1 base, with 16 bases spanning the gap. This CDR3 is 14 amino acids long. CDR1 LNHDA and CDR2 SQIVND come from the germline V gene (reference sequence). The CDR3 DNA reads as TGTGCCACCCTAGGGCGGGGGGCGAACACTGAAGCTTTCTTT. As protein: CATLGRGANTEAFF. The full variable domain, with the rest looked up from reference TRBV19 and TRBJ1-1, is DGGITQSPKYLFRKEGQNVTLSCEQNLNHDAMYWYRQDPGQGLRLIYYSQIVNDFQKGDIAEGYSVSREKKESFPLTVTSAQKNPTAFYLCATLGRGANTEAFFGQGTRLTVV.

CDR3 in DNA: TGTGCCAGCAGCTTGGGGGGAACAGGGTCCTACGAGCAGTACTTC. Residues: CASSLGGTGSYEQYF. The V call is TRBV5-6, the J call TRBJ2-7; D is perhaps TRBD1 (6 bases). Germline loops: CDR1 SGHDT, CDR2 YYEEEE. V was cut by 0 bases and J by 1 base, with 11 bases left in between. CDR3 length: 15 residues.